This T cell receptor (beta chain) was sequenced in a study of blood T cell repertoires in COVID-19. The CDR3 loop spans 17 amino acids. The table came from immunoSEQ multiplex PCR; TCRdb's copy has only in-frame clones and leaves some out. Of about 200,000 clones listed, about four fifths are singletons. Enrolled through a virtual design, the participants were between 18 and 89 years of age and came from 24 US areas. Sequences were obtained from PBMCs or T cells enriched from blood (not recorded which). V gene TRBV21-1 combines with J gene TRBJ2-5; TRBD2 reflects the table's D call only, with no check against the DNA. TRBV21-1 is a documented pseudogene. This TCR came from a woman between 45 and 65 years old with acute COVID-19. CDR3 nucleotides: TGTGCCAGCAGCAAAGCGTCCCCCATGAGGGCAGAAGAGACCCAGTACTTC. This sequence encodes CASSKASPMRAEETQYF.